The 16 T cell receptor beta chains presented below share a single source sample, sequenced in a study of post-analysis software for immune sequencing data. Study-wide results and caveats: Among five TRBV segments more frequent in patients than controls were TRBV5-6, TRBV5-1 and TRBV20-1.

Their antigens remain unidentified. Unique molecular identifiers tagged the TCR beta cDNA libraries. TCRdb fed the PCR reads into MiXCR, producing one record per CDR3 protein. The data contain 650,000 to 850,000 distinct CDR3 sequences, 46% of them singletons. The sample consisted of blood. The receptors originated from a girl aged 10-17 years with multiple sclerosis.

The table lists this clonotype with a few counts. This rearrangement joins TRBV14 to TRBJ1-2; TRBD1 might be the D (5 bases). Germline V gene data show CDR1 as SGHDN and CDR2 as FVKESK. The V and J ends lost 4 bases and 8 bases respectively, with 17 bases between them. There are 14 residues in the CDR3. CDR3 in DNA: TGTGCCAGCAGCCGCACCCGGGGGTTCGACGGCTACACCTTC. Its translation: CASSRTRGFDGYTF.

The chain has TRBV7-8 and TRBJ2-5; 7 bases are shared with TRBD2. The CDR3 loop spans 16 amino acids. Germline V CDR1 and CDR2: SGHVS, FQNEAQ. Germline trimming cut 1 base from V and 4 bases from J; bases unmatched to any gene: 9. CDR3 in amino acids: CASSLVWRELVETQYF. In DNA, the CDR3 is TGTGCCAGCAGCTTAGTCTGGCGGGAGTTGGTAGAGACCCAGTACTTC.

The chain is built from TRBV7-6 and TRBJ2-5, with D tentatively TRBD1 (6 bases). The J call may be incorrect, as the DNA end agrees better with TRBJ2-7. Germline CDR1 is SGHVS and CDR2 is FNYEAQ. The CDR3 totals 16 residues. The CDR3 is CASSLLIRDNINEQYF. The CDR3 DNA reads TGTGCCAGCAGCCTACTCATCCGGGACAACATAAACGAGCAGTACTTC.

The genes are TRBV6-6 and TRBJ1-2; D is ambiguous. The germline gives CDR1 MNHNY, CDR2 SVGAGI (reference sequence). The CDR3 runs to 15 residues. V was clipped by 0 bases and J by 1 base, with 9 bases between them. The CDR3 nucleotides are TGTGCCAGCAGTTACTCCGCTGGACTTAACTATGGCTACACCTTC. This sequence encodes CASSYSAGLNYGYTF.

The genes are TRBV7-9 and TRBJ2-3, with 12 bases fitting TRBD2. Germline CDR1 is SEHNR and CDR2 is FQNEAQ (reference sequence). The CDR3 sequence is 13 residues long. The trim removed 9 bases at V and 6 bases at J, leaving 4 bases unmatched. DNA of the CDR3: TGTGCCAGGTCGACTAGCGGGAGTGATACGCAGTATTTT. Its translation is CARSTSGSDTQYF.

The V call is TRBV20-1, the J call TRBJ2-1, with TRBD2 identical over 8 bases. CDR1 and CDR2 from the germline V gene are DFQATT and SNEGSKA (reference sequence). The CDR3 length is 17 residues. V was pared by 5 bases and J by 2 bases, with 14 bases of the junction left unmatched. CDR3 sequence: CSAQGTSGGLAYNEQFF. CDR3 in DNA: TGCAGTGCTCAAGGGACTAGTGGTGGGCTAGCCTACAATGAGCAGTTCTTC.

This clonotype has a handful of counts. The chain employs TRBV18 and TRBJ1-5, with TRBD1 identical over 8 bases. The ends lost 6 bases at V and 4 bases at J; junction bases unmatched: 5. Germline V gene sequence: CDR1 KGHSH, CDR2 LQKENI. CDR3 size: 14 residues. The CDR3 bases are TGTGCCAGCTCCGCGACAGGGGATAATCAGCCCCAGCATTTT. It specifies CASSATGDNQPQHF.

V and J are TRBV7-9 and TRBJ1-2; 7 bases line up with TRBD1. The V gene's germline CDR1 is SEHNR and CDR2 FQNEAQ (reference sequence). This CDR3 has 13 residues. J lost 4 bases, V lost 6 bases, and 5 bases had no gene match. The CDR3: CASRRDRPYGYTF. CDR3 nucleotides: TGTGCCAGCAGGCGGGACAGACCCTATGGCTACACCTTC.

This clonotype has only a few counts. In nucleotides, the CDR3 is TGTGCCAGCAGACAGGCAGGGACAGACGATCAGCCCCAGCATTTT. Translated: CASRQAGTDDQPQHF. J is TRBJ1-5 and V is TRBV6-5, with TRBD1 matching 7 bases. This CDR3 comprises 15 residues. The V gene end was trimmed by 6 bases and the J gene end by 5 bases; junction bases not matched to a gene: 10. Germline lookup yields CDR1 MNHEY and CDR2 SVGAGI.

This chain links TRBV29-1 with TRBJ1-2, with D possibly being TRBD1 (6 bases). The CDR3 extends over 14 amino acids. The V end was cut by 3 bases, the J end by 0 bases, with 11 bases between. Germline V CDR1 and CDR2: SQVTM, ANQGSEA. CDR3 sequence (DNA): TGCAGCGTTGATCCGACAGGAGCTAACTATGGCTACACCTTC. Its protein product is CSVDPTGANYGYTF.

The gene calls are TRBV5-1 and TRBJ1-2; 10 bases align to TRBD1. Looked up from germline, CDR1 is SGHRS and CDR2 is YFSETQ. This CDR3 is built from 15 residues. With 4 bases clipped from V and 8 bases from J, the junction kept 11 bases outside the gene matches. CDR3 coding DNA: TGCGCCAGCAGCCGGCGGACAGGGGGGAGTGAGGGCTACACCTTC. Translated, it gives CASSRRTGGSEGYTF.

The chain recombines TRBV6-2 or TRBV6-3 with TRBJ2-1; the D gene is possibly TRBD2 (6 bases). V was clipped by 6 bases and J by 5 bases, with 17 bases between them. This CDR3 spans 15 amino acids. Germline V lookup: CDR1 MNHEY, CDR2 SVGEGT. As DNA, the CDR3 is TGTGCCAGCAGAAACGGAGCTAGCGCGCACAATGAGCAGTTCTTC. Encoded protein: CASRNGASAHNEQFF.

In its sample, this clonotype was seen a few times. The V and J genes are TRBV4-1 and TRBJ2-7; 11 bases are a match to TRBD2. The J segment lost 3 bases and the V segment lost 0 bases, leaving 10 bases of the junction unmatched. This CDR3 spans 18 amino acids. Germline V gives CDR1 MGHRA, CDR2 YSYEKL. The CDR3 sequence is CASSQDPLAGGLGYEQYF. CDR3 nucleotides: TGCGCCAGCAGCCAAGATCCGCTAGCGGGAGGCTTAGGCTACGAGCAGTACTTC.

J is TRBJ2-3 and V is TRBV30; TRBD2 agrees at 10 bases. Per the germline V gene, CDR1 is GTSNPN and CDR2 is SVGIG (reference sequence). The CDR3 loop spans 20 amino acids. J lost 1 base, V lost 0 bases, and 16 bases had no gene match. CDR3 bases: TGTGCCTGGAGTGTACCAGCGGGAGGGCCGGTCAGTATCGGCACAGATACGCAGTATTTT. This gives the protein CAWSVPAGGPVSIGTDTQYF.

This clonotype was seen just once. This sequence joins TRBV7-9 and TRBJ2-7, with D tentatively TRBD2 (6 bases). The CDR3 is made up of 15 amino acids. Germline V gene data show CDR1 as SEHNR and CDR2 as FQNEAQ (reference sequence). The germline V and J ends were trimmed by 5 bases and 1 base, with 15 bases remaining between them. The CDR3 nucleotides are TGTGCCAGCAGCAGTAGCGGATCCCCTTCCTACGAGCAGTACTTC. It codes for CASSSSGSPSYEQYF.

The chain combines TRBV4-2 with TRBJ2-4; 9 positions agree with TRBD1. The J call is doubtful: the DNA matches TRBJ2-7 better. CDR1 and CDR2 from the germline V gene are LGHNA and YNFKEQ. This CDR3 spans 14 amino acids. CDR3 residues: CASSHGTGYNEQYF. The CDR3 DNA sequence: TGTGCCAGCAGCCACGGGACAGGGTACAACGAGCAGTACTTC.